These T cell receptor beta chains were read from a single sample in a study of PD-1 blockade in classical Hodgkin lymphoma. The assay was immunoSEQ multiplex PCR, and TCRdb's table has in-frame clones only and misses some. The data hold approximately 21,000 clones, with roughly 70% observed a single time. This specimen consisted of peripheral blood mononuclear cells (PBMCs), obtained before the fourth cycle of nivolumab. The receptors stem from a human donor with classical Hodgkin lymphoma. Each CDR3 is given with its conserved first and last residue. D genes are given only for firm matches. Clone size, where shown, is once, few, many, or a class for clones that have expanded.

j_gene: TRBJ2-7
v_gene: TRBV6-5
d_gene: NA
abundance: NA
CDR3aa: CASSYSSSVTYEQYF
CDR3nt: TGTGCCAGCAGTTACTCGAGTTCCGTAACCTACGAGCAGTACTTC

j_gene: TRBJ1-5
v_gene: TRBV9
d_gene: NA
abundance: NA
CDR3aa: CASSVQDTGPQHF
CDR3nt: TGTGCCAGCAGCGTCCAGGATACAGGGCCCCAGCATTTT

j_gene: TRBJ2-4
v_gene: TRBV5-1
d_gene: NA
abundance: NA
CDR3aa: CASSLGTVAKNIQYF
CDR3nt: TGCGCCAGCAGCTTGGGGACAGTAGCCAAAAACATTCAGTACTTC

j_gene: TRBJ1-1
v_gene: TRBV6-6
d_gene: NA
abundance: NA
CDR3aa: CASSYFQGAGTEAFF
CDR3nt: TGTGCCAGCAGTTACTTTCAGGGAGCGGGCACTGAAGCTTTCTTT

j_gene: TRBJ2-7
v_gene: TRBV5-1
d_gene: TRBD2
abundance: NA
CDR3aa: CASSQEPGFTSAEQYF
CDR3nt: TGCGCCAGCAGCCAAGAGCCCGGATTCACTAGCGCCGAGCAGTACTTC

j_gene: TRBJ2-7
v_gene: TRBV27
d_gene: NA
abundance: few
CDR3aa: CASRDTNSYEQYF
CDR3nt: TGTGCCAGCAGGGATACAAACTCCTACGAGCAGTACTTC

j_gene: TRBJ1-3
v_gene: TRBV5-1
d_gene: TRBD1
abundance: NA
CDR3aa: CASSRQGTGAGNTVYF
CDR3nt: TGCGCCAGCAGCCGACAAGGGACAGGGGCTGGAAACACCGTATATTTT

j_gene: TRBJ1-2
v_gene: TRBV5-6
d_gene: TRBD1
abundance: NA
CDR3aa: CASSGQGEYGYTF
CDR3nt: TGTGCCAGCAGCGGACAGGGAGAGTATGGCTACACCTTC

j_gene: TRBJ1-1
v_gene: TRBV28
d_gene: NA
abundance: NA
CDR3aa: CASTPVRWNTEAFF
CDR3nt: TGTGCCAGCACCCCCGTGCGATGGAACACTGAAGCTTTCTTT

j_gene: TRBJ2-1
v_gene: TRBV7-3
d_gene: TRBD1
abundance: NA
CDR3aa: CASSRGRGDYNEQFF
CDR3nt: TGTGCCAGCAGCAGGGGGCGAGGAGACTACAATGAGCAGTTCTTC

j_gene: TRBJ2-7
v_gene: TRBV6-5
d_gene: TRBD2
abundance: few
CDR3aa: CASKRAGALYEQYF
CDR3nt: TGTGCCAGCAAAAGGGCGGGAGCGCTCTACGAGCAGTACTTC

j_gene: TRBJ1-2
v_gene: TRBV4-3
d_gene: NA
abundance: NA
CDR3aa: CASSQDNRPYGYTF
CDR3nt: TGCGCCAGCAGCCAAGATAATAGGCCCTATGGCTACACCTTC

j_gene: TRBJ1-1
v_gene: TRBV10-3
d_gene: TRBD1
abundance: NA
CDR3aa: CASSTPGTGEAFF
CDR3nt: TGTGCCAGCAGCACCCCCGGGACAGGGGAAGCTTTCTTT

j_gene: TRBJ1-3
v_gene: TRBV5-1
d_gene: NA
abundance: NA
CDR3aa: CASSFGRTHSGNTIYF
CDR3nt: TGCGCCAGCAGCTTTGGGCGGACCCACTCTGGAAACACCATATATTTT

j_gene: TRBJ1-2
v_gene: TRBV30
d_gene: NA
abundance: once
CDR3aa: CAWSEVINYGYTF
CDR3nt: TGTGCCTGGAGTGAGGTTATAAACTATGGCTACACCTTC

j_gene: TRBJ1-6
v_gene: TRBV19
d_gene: NA
abundance: NA
CDR3aa: CASSIRGPKLSSYNSPLHF
CDR3nt: TGTGCCAGTAGTATTCGGGGGCCAAAACTGAGCTCCTATAATTCACCCCTCCACTTT

j_gene: TRBJ2-1
v_gene: TRBV6-5
d_gene: TRBD1
abundance: NA
CDR3aa: CASSTGGSYNEQFF
CDR3nt: TGTGCCAGCAGTACAGGGGGCTCCTACAATGAGCAGTTCTTC

j_gene: TRBJ1-5
v_gene: TRBV5-8
d_gene: TRBD1
abundance: NA
CDR3aa: CASSLGQGNNQPQHF
CDR3nt: TGTGCCAGCAGCTTGGGACAGGGGAACAATCAGCCCCAGCATTTT

j_gene: TRBJ1-5
v_gene: TRBV7-9
d_gene: TRBD1
abundance: NA
CDR3aa: CASSDYGATGGREQPQHF
CDR3nt: TGTGCCAGCAGCGACTACGGGGCCACAGGGGGCCGGGAACAGCCCCAGCATTTT

j_gene: TRBJ2-1
v_gene: TRBV5-1
d_gene: TRBD2
abundance: NA
CDR3aa: CASSLGGTSGGPGNEQFF
CDR3nt: TGCGCCAGCAGCTTGGGAGGGACTAGCGGGGGGCCGGGAAATGAGCAGTTCTTC

j_gene: TRBJ2-6
v_gene: TRBV30
d_gene: NA
abundance: few
CDR3aa: CAWGLSGANVLTF
CDR3nt: TGTGCCTGGGGCCTCTCTGGGGCCAACGTCCTGACTTTC

j_gene: TRBJ2-7
v_gene: TRBV2
d_gene: TRBD2
abundance: NA
CDR3aa: CASRPGSSGGADEQYF
CDR3nt: TGTGCCAGCCGTCCTGGATCTAGCGGGGGGGCCGACGAGCAGTACTTC

j_gene: TRBJ1-2
v_gene: TRBV19
d_gene: NA
abundance: NA
CDR3aa: CASRKGGVHGYTF
CDR3nt: TGTGCCAGCCGCAAGGGGGGCGTTCATGGCTACACCTTC

j_gene: TRBJ1-2
v_gene: TRBV7-2
d_gene: NA
abundance: NA
CDR3aa: CASSKGDLIGGYTF
CDR3nt: TGTGCCAGCAGCAAGGGGGATTTAATCGGTGGCTACACCTTC

j_gene: TRBJ2-2
v_gene: TRBV5-1
d_gene: NA
abundance: NA
CDR3aa: CASRWWGRAGELFF
CDR3nt: TGCGCCAGCAGATGGTGGGGCCGGGCCGGGGAGCTGTTTTTT

j_gene: TRBJ2-6
v_gene: TRBV28
d_gene: NA
abundance: NA
CDR3aa: CASRTTSGANVLTF
CDR3nt: TGTGCCAGCAGAACAACCTCTGGGGCCAACGTCCTGACTTTC

j_gene: TRBJ2-3
v_gene: TRBV15
d_gene: NA
abundance: NA
CDR3aa: CATSPRERVGTDTQYF
CDR3nt: TGTGCCACCAGCCCGCGTGAGAGGGTCGGAACAGATACGCAGTATTTT

j_gene: TRBJ2-4
v_gene: TRBV5-1
d_gene: TRBD1
abundance: NA
CDR3aa: CASSLDPGTGNLAKNIQYF
CDR3nt: TGCGCCAGCAGCTTGGACCCCGGGACAGGGAATCTAGCCAAAAACATTCAGTACTTC

j_gene: TRBJ2-1
v_gene: TRBV29-1
d_gene: NA
abundance: NA
CDR3aa: CSVDPGRNEQFF
CDR3nt: TGCAGCGTTGATCCAGGTCGGAATGAGCAGTTCTTC